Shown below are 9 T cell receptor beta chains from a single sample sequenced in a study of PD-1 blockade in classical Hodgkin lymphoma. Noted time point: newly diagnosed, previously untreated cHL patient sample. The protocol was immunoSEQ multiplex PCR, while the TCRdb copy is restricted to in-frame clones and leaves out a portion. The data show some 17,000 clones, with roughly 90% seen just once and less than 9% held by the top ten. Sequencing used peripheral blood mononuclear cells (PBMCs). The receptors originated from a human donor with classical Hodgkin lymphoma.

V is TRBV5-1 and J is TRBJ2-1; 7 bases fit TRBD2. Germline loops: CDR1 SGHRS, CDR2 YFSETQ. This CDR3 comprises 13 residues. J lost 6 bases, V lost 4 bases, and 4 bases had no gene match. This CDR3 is CASSLTSFNEQFF. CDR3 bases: TGCGCCAGCAGCCTGACTAGCTTCAATGAGCAGTTCTTC.

CDR3 residues: CASSPPQARVLRNTEAFF. The CDR3 DNA reads TGTGCCAGCTCACCCCCGCAGGCTAGGGTATTACGGAACACTGAAGCTTTCTTT. This chain uses TRBV18 with TRBJ1-1; D is unclear. This CDR3 spans 18 amino acids. Germline CDR1 and CDR2: KGHSH and LQKENI. V lost 3 bases and J lost 1, with 21 bases in between.

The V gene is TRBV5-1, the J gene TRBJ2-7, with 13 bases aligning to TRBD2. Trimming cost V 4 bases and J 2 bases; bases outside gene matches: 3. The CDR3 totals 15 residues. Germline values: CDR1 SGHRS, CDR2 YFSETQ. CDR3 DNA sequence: TGCGCCAGCAGCACGGGACTAGCGGGGCCCTACGAGCAGTACTTC. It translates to CASSTGLAGPYEQYF.

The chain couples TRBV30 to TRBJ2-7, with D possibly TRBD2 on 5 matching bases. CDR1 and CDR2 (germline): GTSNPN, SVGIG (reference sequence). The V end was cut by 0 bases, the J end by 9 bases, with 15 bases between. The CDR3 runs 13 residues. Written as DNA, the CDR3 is TGTGCCTGGAGTGTACTAAAGGGTGGAGGGCAGTACTTC. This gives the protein CAWSVLKGGGQYF.

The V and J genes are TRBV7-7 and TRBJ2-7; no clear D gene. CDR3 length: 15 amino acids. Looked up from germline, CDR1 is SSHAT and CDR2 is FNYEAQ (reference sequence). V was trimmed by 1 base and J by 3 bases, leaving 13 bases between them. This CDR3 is CASSLGVGSNYEQYF. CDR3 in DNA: TGTGCCAGCAGCTTAGGCGTTGGGTCTAACTACGAGCAGTACTTC.

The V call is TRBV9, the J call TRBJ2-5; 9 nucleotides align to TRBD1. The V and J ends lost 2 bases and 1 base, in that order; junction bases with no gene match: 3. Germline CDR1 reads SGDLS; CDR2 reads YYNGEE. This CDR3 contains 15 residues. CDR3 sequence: CASSVGTGTQETQYF. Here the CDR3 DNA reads TGTGCCAGCAGCGTCGGGACAGGGACCCAAGAGACCCAGTACTTC.

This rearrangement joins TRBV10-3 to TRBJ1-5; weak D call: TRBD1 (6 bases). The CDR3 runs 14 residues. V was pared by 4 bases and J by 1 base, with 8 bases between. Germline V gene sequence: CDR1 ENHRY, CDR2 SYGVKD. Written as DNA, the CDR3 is TGTGCCATCAGTGGAGGGACAAGCAATCAGCCCCAGCATTTT. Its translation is CAISGGTSNQPQHF.

Here the CDR3 DNA reads TGTGCCAGCAGCAAAGCGGTCAGGGGCGGGTGGCCCCAGCATTTT. Encoded protein: CASSKAVRGGWPQHF. The chain employs TRBV7-8 and TRBJ1-5; the D gene is possibly TRBD1 (6 bases). V gave up 5 bases and J gave up 9 bases, with 20 bases separating them. This CDR3 region has 15 residues. CDR1 is SGHVS and CDR2 is FQNEAQ in the germline V gene.

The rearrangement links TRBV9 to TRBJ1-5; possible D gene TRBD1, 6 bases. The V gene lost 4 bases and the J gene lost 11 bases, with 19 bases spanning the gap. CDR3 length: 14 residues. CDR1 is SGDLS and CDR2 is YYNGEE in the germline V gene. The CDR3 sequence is CASSPRGEHRAQHF. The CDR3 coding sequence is TGTGCCAGCAGCCCGAGGGGGGAACACCGGGCCCAGCATTTT.